This T cell receptor beta chain was identified in a study of blood T cell repertoires in COVID-19. Study as a whole: PBMCs, B-cell-depleted T cells, or T cells provided the cDNA or gDNA that made up the material.

The table came from immunoSEQ multiplex PCR; TCRdb's copy has only in-frame clones and leaves some out. Of over 350,000 clones listed, approximately 87% were seen once; the top ten hold 10%. The CDR3 is 17 amino acids. The germline gives CDR1 SGHRS, CDR2 YFSETQ. The sequencing input was PBMCs or T cells enriched from blood (not recorded which). The V gene is TRBV5-1, the J gene TRBJ1-3; D gene uncertain. The closer fit of TRBJ2-2 to the DNA end suggests the J call may be wrong. The TCR was taken from a woman aged 45-60 years who had recovered from COVID-19. CDR3 coding DNA: TGCGCCAGCAGCCCGACTTTTGCCCAAAGTGTCACCGGGGAGCTGTTTTTT. Translating gives CASSPTFAQSVTGELFF.